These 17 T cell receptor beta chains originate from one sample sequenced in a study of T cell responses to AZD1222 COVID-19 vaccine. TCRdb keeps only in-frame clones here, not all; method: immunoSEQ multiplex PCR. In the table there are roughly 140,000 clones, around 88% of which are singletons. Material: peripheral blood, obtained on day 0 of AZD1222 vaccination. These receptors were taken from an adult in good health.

This CDR3 is CASGRNRDTGELFF. Here the CDR3 DNA reads TGTGCCAGCGGTCGGAATAGAGACACCGGGGAGCTGTTTTTT. The chain carries TRBV7-9 and TRBJ2-2; D call uncertain. The CDR3 spans 14 residues. Germline values: CDR1 SEHNR, CDR2 FQNEAQ (reference sequence). V lost 8 bases to trimming and J lost 3 bases, with 13 bases between them.

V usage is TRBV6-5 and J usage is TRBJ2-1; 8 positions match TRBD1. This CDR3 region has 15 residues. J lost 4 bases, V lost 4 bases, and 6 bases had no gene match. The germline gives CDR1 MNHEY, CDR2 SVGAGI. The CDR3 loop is CASSSTGGLYNEQFF. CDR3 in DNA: TGTGCCAGCAGTTCCACAGGGGGGTTATACAATGAGCAGTTCTTC.

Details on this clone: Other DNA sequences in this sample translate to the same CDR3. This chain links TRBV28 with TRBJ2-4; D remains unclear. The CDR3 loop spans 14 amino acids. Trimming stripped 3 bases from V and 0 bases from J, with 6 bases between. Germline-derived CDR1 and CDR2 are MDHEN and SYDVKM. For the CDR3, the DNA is TGTGCCAGCAGTTTGGGTGGAGCCAAAAACATTCAGTACTTC. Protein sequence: CASSLGGAKNIQYF.

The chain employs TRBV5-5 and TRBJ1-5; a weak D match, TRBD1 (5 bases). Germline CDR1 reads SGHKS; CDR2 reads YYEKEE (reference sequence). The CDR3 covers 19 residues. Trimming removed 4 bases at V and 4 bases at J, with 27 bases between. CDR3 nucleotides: TGTGCCAGCAGCCCTACCGGGACCCCTGGGCTAGATTGGAATCAGCCCCAGCATTTT. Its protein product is CASSPTGTPGLDWNQPQHF.

The CDR3 nucleotides read TGTGCCAGCAGCTTAGTCACGGGGGGAAATTCACCCCTCCACTTT. It encodes CASSLVTGGNSPLHF. The chain has TRBV7-9 and TRBJ1-6; the D gene is possibly TRBD1 (5 bases). The germline gives CDR1 SEHNR, CDR2 FQNEAQ (reference sequence). The CDR3 loop spans 15 amino acids. The ends were cut back, 1 base at V and 7 bases at J, with 11 bases in the middle.

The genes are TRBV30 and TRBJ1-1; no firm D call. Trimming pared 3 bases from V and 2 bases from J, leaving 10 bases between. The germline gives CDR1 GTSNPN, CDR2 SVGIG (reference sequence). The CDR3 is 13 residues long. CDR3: CAWSASLNTEAFF. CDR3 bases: TGTGCCTGGAGCGCCAGCCTTAACACTGAAGCTTTCTTT.

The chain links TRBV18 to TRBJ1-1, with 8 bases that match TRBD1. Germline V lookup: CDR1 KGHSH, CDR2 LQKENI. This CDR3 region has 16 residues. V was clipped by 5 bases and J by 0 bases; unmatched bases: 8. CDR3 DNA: TGTGCCAGCTCATCAACTCAGGGGGCCTTGAACACTGAAGCTTTCTTT. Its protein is CASSSTQGALNTEAFF.

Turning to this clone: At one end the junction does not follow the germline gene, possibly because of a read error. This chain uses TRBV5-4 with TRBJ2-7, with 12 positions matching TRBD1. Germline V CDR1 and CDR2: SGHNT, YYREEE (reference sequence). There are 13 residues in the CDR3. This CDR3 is CASSLRDRGLVSF. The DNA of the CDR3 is TGTGCCAGCAGCTTGCGGGACAGGGGGCTGGTCTCCTTC.

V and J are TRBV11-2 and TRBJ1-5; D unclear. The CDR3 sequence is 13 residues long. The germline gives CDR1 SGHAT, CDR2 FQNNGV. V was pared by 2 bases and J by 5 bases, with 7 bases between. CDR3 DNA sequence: TGTGCCAGCAGCTTATTCGACGATCAGCCCCAGCATTTT. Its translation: CASSLFDDQPQHF.

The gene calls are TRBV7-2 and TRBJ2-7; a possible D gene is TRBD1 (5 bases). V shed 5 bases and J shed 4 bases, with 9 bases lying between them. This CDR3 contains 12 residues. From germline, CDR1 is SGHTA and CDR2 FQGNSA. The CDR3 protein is CASSPDNYEQYF. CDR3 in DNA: TGTGCCAGCAGCCCGGACAATTACGAGCAGTACTTC.

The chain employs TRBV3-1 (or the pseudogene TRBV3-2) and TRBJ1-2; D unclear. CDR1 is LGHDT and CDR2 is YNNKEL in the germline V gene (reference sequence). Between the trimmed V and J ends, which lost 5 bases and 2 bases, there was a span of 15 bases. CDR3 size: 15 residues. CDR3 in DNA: TGTGCCAGCAGCTATATGGCAGAGAAAAACTATGGCTACACCTTC. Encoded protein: CASSYMAEKNYGYTF.

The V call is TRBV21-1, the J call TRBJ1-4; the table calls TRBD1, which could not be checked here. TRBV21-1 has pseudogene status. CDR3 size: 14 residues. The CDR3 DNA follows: TGTGCCAGCATCCCTGGACAGGGTGGCGAAAAACTGTTTTTT. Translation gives CASIPGQGGEKLFF.

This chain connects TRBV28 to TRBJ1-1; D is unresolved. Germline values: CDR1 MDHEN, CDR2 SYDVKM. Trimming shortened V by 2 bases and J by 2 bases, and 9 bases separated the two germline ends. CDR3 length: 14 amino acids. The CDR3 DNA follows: TGTGCCAGCAGTTTAAGGCTGACTAACACTGAAGCTTTCTTT. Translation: CASSLRLTNTEAFF.

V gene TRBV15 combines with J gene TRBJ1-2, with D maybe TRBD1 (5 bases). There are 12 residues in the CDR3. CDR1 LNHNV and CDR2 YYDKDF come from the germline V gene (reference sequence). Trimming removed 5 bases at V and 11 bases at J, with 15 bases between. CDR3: CATSPRGDSYTF. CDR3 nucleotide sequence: TGTGCCACCAGCCCAAGAGGGGATTCGTACACCTTC.

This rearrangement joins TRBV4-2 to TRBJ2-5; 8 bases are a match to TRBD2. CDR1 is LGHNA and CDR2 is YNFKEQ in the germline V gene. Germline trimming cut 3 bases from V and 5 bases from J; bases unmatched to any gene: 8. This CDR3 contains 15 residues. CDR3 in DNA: TGTGCCAGCAGCCAGGTCCTAGCGGGTGCGGAGACCCAGTACTTC. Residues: CASSQVLAGAETQYF.

The CDR3 region has the DNA TGTGCCAGCAGCGCGGCTTCCGGGGCTCCTGACGAGCAGTACTTC. Protein product: CASSAASGAPDEQYF. This chain uses TRBV7-6 with TRBJ2-7; D possibly uses TRBD1 or TRBD2 (5 bases each). This CDR3 contains 15 residues. V lost 5 bases and J lost 5, with 19 bases in between. Per the germline V gene, CDR1 is SGHVS and CDR2 is FNYEAQ.

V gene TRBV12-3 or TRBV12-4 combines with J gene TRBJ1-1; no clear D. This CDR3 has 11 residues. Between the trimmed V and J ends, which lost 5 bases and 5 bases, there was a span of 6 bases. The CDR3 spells CASSPDTEAFF. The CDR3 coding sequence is TGTGCCAGCAGTCCGGATACTGAAGCTTTCTTT.